These 17 T cell receptor beta chains share one sample of origin, sequenced in a study of post-analysis software for immune sequencing data. Study-wide results and limits: The five TRBV segments detected at higher frequency in patients than in controls included TRBV5-6, TRBV5-1 and TRBV20-1.

Every TCR beta cDNA library bore unique molecular identifiers. MiXCR, run by TCRdb on the PCR reads, gives a single entry per CDR3 protein. Seen here are 750,000 to 950,000 distinct CDR3 sequences, 53% observed once, and the top ten hold roughly 4.4%. The antigens these receptors bind are not known. The sample was blood. These receptors were obtained from a girl between 10 and 17 years old with multiple sclerosis.

CDR3 amino acids: CASSLEGGRALGETQYF. CDR3 DNA sequence: TGTGCCAGCAGCTTAGAAGGCGGGAGGGCCCTTGGAGAGACCCAGTACTTC. The chain carries TRBV11-2 and TRBJ2-7, with 9 positions matching TRBD2. The last part of the DNA fits TRBJ2-5 better; the J call may be wrong. There are 17 residues in the CDR3. CDR1 is SGHAT and CDR2 is FQNNGV in the germline V gene.

This clonotype was recorded a few times. CDR3 bases: TGCGCCAGCAGCTTGGCCGGGGGACAGGGAGCAGATACGCAGTATTTT. As protein: CASSLAGGQGADTQYF. V usage is TRBV5-1 and J usage is TRBJ2-3, with 9 bases matching TRBD1. With V trimmed by 0 bases and J by 4 bases, 6 bases remained unmatched. CDR1 SGHRS and CDR2 YFSETQ come from the germline V gene. CDR3 length: 16 amino acids.

This clonotype was picked up one time. The chain uses TRBV12-3 or TRBV12-4 and TRBJ2-7, with TRBD2 matching 9 bases. This CDR3 is built from 16 residues. Trimming cost V 5 bases and J 1 base; bases outside gene matches: 9. The DNA for the CDR3 is TGTGCCAGCAGTAGTCAGGGCGGGAGGGTTTCCTACGAGCAGTACTTC. Translated: CASSSQGGRVSYEQYF.

V and J are TRBV12-3 or TRBV12-4 and TRBJ2-1, with a possible D match to TRBD1 (5 bases). The CDR3 contains 16 residues. Between the trimmed V and J ends, which lost 7 bases and 7 bases, there was a span of 23 bases. The CDR3 sequence: CASTPRGRAITNEQFF. The CDR3 region has the DNA TGTGCCAGCACTCCTAGGGGTAGGGCAATCACAAATGAGCAGTTCTTC.

This clonotype is a singleton in its sample. V and J are TRBV7-3 and TRBJ1-6; possible D gene TRBD1, 6 bases. Germline V gene data show CDR1 as SGHTA and CDR2 as FQGTGA. V gave up 4 bases and J gave up 7 bases, with 8 bases separating them. The CDR3 contains 13 residues. The CDR3 here is CASSYTGNSPLHF. The CDR3 coding sequence is TGTGCCAGCAGCTATACAGGGAATTCACCCCTCCACTTT.

A single count supports this clonotype. As DNA, the CDR3 is TGTGCCAGCAGCCAAGACTCCTCGGAAAGCACAGATACGCAGTATTTT. This gives the protein CASSQDSSESTDTQYF. This chain uses TRBV4-2 with TRBJ2-3; D is unresolved. The CDR3 contains 16 residues. Germline V lookup: CDR1 LGHNA, CDR2 YNFKEQ. Trimming left V 0 bases short and J 0 bases short, with 10 bases between.

This chain uses TRBV30 with TRBJ2-1, with 8 nucleotides matching TRBD2. The CDR3 consists of 15 residues. The ends lost 2 bases at V and 7 bases at J; junction bases unmatched: 10. Germline V gene sequence: CDR1 GTSNPN, CDR2 SVGIG (reference sequence). CDR3 protein: CAWSPVGRGANEQFF. The CDR3 DNA is TGTGCCTGGAGTCCGGTGGGGCGGGGGGCGAATGAGCAGTTCTTC.

This chain joins TRBV6-6 and TRBJ2-4; the match to TRBD1 covers 7 bases. CDR1 is MNHNY, CDR2 SVGAGI, per germline (reference sequence). The CDR3 consists of 14 residues. The trim removed 6 bases at V and 5 bases at J, leaving 7 bases unmatched. CDR3 region: CASRTTGPENIQYF. The CDR3 nucleotides read TGTGCCAGCAGAACGACAGGGCCAGAAAACATTCAGTACTTC.

There are a few counts of this clonotype. This chain links TRBV7-9 with TRBJ2-3; no clear D gene. The CDR3 length is 15 residues. Per the germline V gene, CDR1 is SEHNR and CDR2 is FQNEAQ (reference sequence). Trimming removed 5 bases from V and 4 bases from J, with 16 bases in between. Written as DNA, the CDR3 is TGTGCCAGCAGCCCACTGGATGTGGCAGCAGATACGCAGTATTTT. Protein product: CASSPLDVAADTQYF.

Comment on this clonotype: A much more abundant neighbour one base away suggests this may be a read error. The chain is built from TRBV9 and TRBJ2-5; possible D gene TRBD2, 7 bases. The germline V gene encodes CDR1 SGDLS and CDR2 YYNGEE. The CDR3 has 14 residues. Trimming cost V 3 bases and J 11 bases, with 20 bases left between them. The CDR3 here is CASSGGGQYNEQYF. CDR3 nucleotide sequence: TGTGCCAGCAGCGGGGGGGGGCAATACAATGAGCAGTACTTC.

The rearrangement uses TRBV9 and TRBJ2-5, with 10 bases aligning to TRBD2. With 0 bases clipped from V and 1 base from J, the junction kept 3 bases outside the gene matches. The CDR3 runs to 16 residues. Germline V gene sequence: CDR1 SGDLS, CDR2 YYNGEE. CDR3 in amino acids: CASSVVASGSQETQYF. In DNA form, the CDR3 reads TGTGCCAGCAGCGTAGTGGCTAGCGGGAGCCAAGAGACCCAGTACTTC.

V and J are TRBV2 and TRBJ1-5, with TRBD1 identical over 7 bases. The CDR3 is 15 amino acids. Trimming at V came to 6 bases and at J to 6 bases, leaving 11 bases not matched to a gene. The V gene's germline CDR1 is SNHLY and CDR2 FYNNEI. The CDR3 region has the DNA TGTGCCAGCAGCCTACAGGGGATGGGGACTCAGCCCCAGCATTTT. The encoded protein is CASSLQGMGTQPQHF.

The chain joins TRBV10-3 to TRBJ1-4; D is ambiguous. Trimming cost V 6 bases and J 0 bases, with 5 bases left between them. The CDR3 spans 13 residues. CDR1 is ENHRY, CDR2 SYGVKD, per germline. In DNA, the CDR3 is TGTGCCATCAGGAGGGCAACTAATGAAAAACTGTTTTTT. Residues: CAIRRATNEKLFF.

This clonotype was detected a few times. J is TRBJ2-1 and V is TRBV14, with 8 bases matching TRBD2. V shed 3 bases, J shed 6 bases, and the junction held 10 bases outside the gene matches. The CDR3 totals 16 residues. Germline CDR1 and CDR2: SGHDN and FVKESK. CDR3 sequence: CASSQKLFGLANEQFF. For the CDR3, the DNA is TGTGCCAGCAGCCAGAAGCTATTCGGACTAGCCAATGAGCAGTTCTTC.

V is TRBV12-3 or TRBV12-4 and J is TRBJ1-1; D may be TRBD1 (5 bases). V lost 4 bases to trimming and J lost 0 bases, with 15 bases between them. The CDR3 length is 16 residues. The CDR3, as DNA: TGTGCCAGCAGTTACCGTCCGGGACGGGTGAACACTGAAGCTTTCTTT. Translating it yields CASSYRPGRVNTEAFF.

This clonotype has just a few counts. CDR3 in amino acids: CASSSGLAFGETQYF. The DNA for the CDR3 is TGTGCCAGCAGTTCGGGACTAGCGTTTGGGGAGACCCAGTACTTC. This chain uses TRBV28 with TRBJ2-5; 10 bases agree with TRBD2. CDR1 is MDHEN and CDR2 is SYDVKM in the germline V gene. This CDR3 spans 15 amino acids. The trim removed 4 bases at V and 5 bases at J, leaving 7 bases unmatched.

V is TRBV7-3 and J is TRBJ2-1; D might be TRBD2 (6 bases). The CDR3 is 16 amino acids. V was trimmed by 2 bases and J by 5 bases, leaving 16 bases between them. Germline V gene sequence: CDR1 SGHTA, CDR2 FQGTGA. The CDR3 protein is CASSLFVSSVDNEQFF. CDR3 DNA sequence: TGTGCCAGCAGCTTATTTGTGTCTAGCGTAGACAATGAGCAGTTCTTC. Using reference TRBV7-3 and TRBJ2-1 for the parts outside the CDR3, the full variable domain is GAGVSQTPSNKVTEKGKYVELRCDPISGHTALYWYRQSLGQGPEFLIYFQGTGAADDSGLPNDRFFAVRPEGSVSTLKIQRTERGDSAVYLCASSLFVSSVDNEQFFGPGTRLTVL.